The entry that follows covers one TCR beta chain sequence. Its antigen is not known. Germline values: CDR1 SGHAT, CDR2 FQNNGV. The CDR3 consists of 15 residues. V was clipped by 5 bases and J by 8 bases, with 18 bases between them. Assay used: immunoSEQ multiplex PCR; TCRdb lists only in-frame clones, some missing. The sample shows 2 million to 2.5 million clones, about nine tenths of them seen only once. This sample stems from a study of shared clonotypes between healthy human individuals. Study-wide findings and caveats: Incomplete sequencing of sorted subsets was indicated by rarefaction despite large depth.

The chain couples TRBV11-2 to TRBJ1-4; tentative D call: TRBD1 (6 bases). This clonotype was obtained from a man between 18 and 35 years old in good health. Some clones in this sample may be carry-over from other donors' samples. Sequenced: naive CD4+ T cells from PBMCs. Sample subset: CD45RA+ positively selected. CDR3 residues: CASSQGDRLGEKLFF. The CDR3 DNA sequence: TGTGCCAGCAGCCAGGGCGACAGGCTGGGAGAAAAACTGTTTTTT. Full variable domain (rest looked up from reference TRBV11-2 and TRBJ1-4): EAGVAQSPRYKIIEKRQSVAFWCNPISGHATLYWYQQILGQGPKLLIQFQNNGVVDDSQLPKDRFSAERLKGVDSTLKIQPAKLEDSAVYLCASSQGDRLGEKLFFGSGTQLSVL.